This T cell receptor beta chain was identified during a study of blood T cell repertoires in COVID-19 (dated by TCRdb to 2020 to 2022). Regarding the study in general: Collaborator samples came from the United States, Italy and Spain and covered acute and convalescent phases of COVID-19. The prospective study material was composed of cDNA or gDNA derived from T cells, B-cell-depleted T cells, or PBMCs. Nearly every sample came with metadata listing a de-identified subject ID, COVID-19 status, age in years and sex. Deeply sampled blood TCRbeta repertoires from subjects exposed to, actively infected with, or recovered from COVID-19 were included in the dataset. Samples were obtained from the ongoing ImmuneRACE study (first 160 participants) and from some 1,200 subjects provided by 6 global collaborators. Where HLA class I and class II types were available, the types were taken from metadata supplied by the sample provider, not from assay-based typing. The repertoires were released in a freely available public database intended as a resource for research on the immune response to SARS-CoV-2. Overall results and qualifications from the work: The amount of clinical and demographic metadata varied by source and participant and was provided uncurated.

As to this clone: Its antigen is unknown. The input lacks base qualities; no much larger clone sits a single base away.

In the prospective study, participants were 18 to 89 years old, resided in about two dozen geographic areas of the United States, and were enrolled through a virtual design. In the prospective study, participants were assigned to cohorts based on the clinical history participants reported in a screening survey and a study questionnaire. For ImmuneRACE Cohort 3, a participant was defined as recovered based on two consecutive negative NP/OP PCR tests, clearance by a healthcare professional, or resolution of symptoms. In the prospective study, mobile phlebotomists collected whole blood, serum and a nasopharyngeal or oropharyngeal swab from each participant. Additional blood draws and questionnaires over an approximately 2-month period could optionally be provided by prospective study participants. Before DNA extraction, blood samples from the prospective study were shipped at room temperature or frozen.

Sequences LGHDT (CDR1) and YNNKEL (CDR2) are obtained from the germline V gene (reference sequence). The cysteine opens and the phenylalanine closes a CDR3 of 18 amino acids. Left in the record is the CDR3 DNA by itself, 54 bases read in frame from the first base. V and J are trimmed by 2 bases and 0 bases, and the gene matches miss 9 bases of the junction. TCRbeta CDR3 regions were amplified from genomic DNA by means of the immunoSEQ Assay, a bias-controlled multiplex PCR. Per the authors' processing: Nucleated cell counts per sample were estimated from amplification of reference gene primers within the assay. To quantify the absolute abundance of each unique TCRbeta CDR3 rearrangement, sequence reads were collapsed and filtered. Productive Simpson clonality was computed per sample as the square root of Simpson's diversity index over productive rearrangements. TCRdb stores this immuneACCESS table with in-frame sequences only. Part of the clones is absent; in the studies checked, under half of the shortfall reflects unresolved V genes, and no reason is known for the rest. The D gene and trimming were derived from the DNA, and the V and J assignments and clone size from that table. A total of about 380,000 clones appear in this sample, around 87% of them only once. The top ten clones comprise 1% to 1.5% of the sample.

This clonotype was sampled from a man aged 25-45 years who had recovered from COVID-19. The sequenced sample consisted of PBMCs or T cells enriched from blood (not recorded which). The chain employs TRBV3-1 (or the pseudogene TRBV3-2) and TRBJ1-2, and 10 bases in between align with TRBD1. The nucleotide sequence is given as TGTGCCAGCAGCCAACACTACGACAGGGGGCGAGCTAACTATGGCTACACCTTC. Its translation is CASSQHYDRGRANYGYTF.